This paragraph reports one T cell receptor (beta chain). As yet, its antigen is unknown. Sequencing used immunoSEQ multiplex PCR; TCRdb keeps in-frame clones, though not all of them. Altogether under 50,000 clones are present, around 82% being singletons, with the ten largest covering roughly 7.1%. This sample is drawn from a study of OX40 agonist ivuxolimab in advanced cancers. Looking at the study overall: The patients' treatment was ivuxolimab, an agonistic anti-OX40 (CD134) antibody. The study's findings and limits: Among expanded peripheral T cells, antigen specificity went undetermined.

CDR1 and CDR2 (germline): SGHTA, FQGNSA. The J segment lost 0 bases and the V segment lost 5 bases, leaving 8 bases of the junction unmatched. The CDR3 extends over 17 amino acids. The sample consisted of CD4+ or CD8+ T cells sorted from blood, taken in a trial of the OX40 agonist ivuxolimab. The source is an adult with an advanced solid tumor such as melanoma, head and neck, liver or kidney cancer. The chain couples TRBV7-2 to TRBJ2-1; TRBD1 matches at 9 bases. CDR3 in amino acids: CASSPYGTGSSYNEQFF. The CDR3 DNA reads as TGTGCCAGCAGCCCGTACGGGACAGGGAGCTCCTACAATGAGCAGTTCTTC.